The T cell receptor beta chain described here comes from a study of neoadjuvant nivolumab and ipilimumab in lung cancer. Points from the study as a whole: Resected-tumor TCR richness correlated positively with pretherapy blood richness. From pretherapy to surgery, tumor richness and clonality rose with dual therapy.

The CDR3 totals 14 residues. Trimming cost V 3 bases and J 2 bases, with 9 bases left between them. The germline V gene encodes CDR1 MNHEY and CDR2 SVGAGI. Of note for this clone: The antigen is not known.

Here immunoSEQ multiplex PCR was the method, and the copy in TCRdb shows in-frame clones only, minus some. There are tens of thousands of clones in the sample; about 89% occur only once, and under 4.5% lies in the top ten. The starting material was blood, obtained before neoadjuvant nivolumab, alone or with ipilimumab. The V call is TRBV6-5, the J call TRBJ2-3; the D call may be TRBD1 or TRBD2 (5 bases each). This receptor was obtained from an adult with non-small cell lung cancer. Some clones in this sample may be carry-over from other donors' samples. CDR3 protein: CASSYRDVTDTQYF. CDR3 sequence (DNA): TGTGCCAGCAGTTATCGGGACGTCACAGATACGCAGTATTTT.